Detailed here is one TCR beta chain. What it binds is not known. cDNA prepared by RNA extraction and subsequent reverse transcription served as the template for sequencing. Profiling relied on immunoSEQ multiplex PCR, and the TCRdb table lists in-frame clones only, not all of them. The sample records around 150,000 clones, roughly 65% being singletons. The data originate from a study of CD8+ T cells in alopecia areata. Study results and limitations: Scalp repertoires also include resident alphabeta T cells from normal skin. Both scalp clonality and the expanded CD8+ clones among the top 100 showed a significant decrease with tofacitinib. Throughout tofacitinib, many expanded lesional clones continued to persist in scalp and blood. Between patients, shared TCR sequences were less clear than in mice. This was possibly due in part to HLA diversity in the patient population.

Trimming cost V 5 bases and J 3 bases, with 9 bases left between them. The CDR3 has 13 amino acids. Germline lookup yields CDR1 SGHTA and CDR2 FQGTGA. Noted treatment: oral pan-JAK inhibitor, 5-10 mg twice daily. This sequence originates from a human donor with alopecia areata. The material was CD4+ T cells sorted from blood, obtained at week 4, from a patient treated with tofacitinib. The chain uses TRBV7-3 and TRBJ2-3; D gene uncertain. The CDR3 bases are TGTGCCAGCAGCCGAGGAACGACAGATACGCAGTATTTT. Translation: CASSRGTTDTQYF.